This TCR beta chain was recorded in a study of Ad26.COV2.S vaccination and SARS-CoV-2 variants. About the study: Ad26.COV2.S shots went into the muscle once or twice, 56 days apart. Study conclusions and caveats: An underestimation of total T cell responses may have resulted from the TCR breadth and depth analyses. Placebo and vaccine recipients had non-spike TCR breadth that was similar.

A word on this clone: The antigen remains undetermined.

Data came from immunoSEQ multiplex PCR; TCRdb stores just in-frame clones and leaves some out. The sample lists some 390,000 clones, about nine tenths occurring once. The treatment: some 20 received Ad26.COV2.S at low or high dose, single or two shots; roughly five received placebo; per-sample allocation not given. Collection of samples fell on day 63 after the first vaccine or placebo injection. Adults aged 18-55 years in Boston included the donor. V gave up 4 bases and J gave up 0 bases, with 14 bases separating them. Germline-derived CDR1 and CDR2 are SGHRS and YFSETQ. This CDR3 has 16 amino acids.

This specimen consisted of peripheral blood, obtained in a trial of Ad26.COV2.S vaccine versus placebo. This chain connects TRBV5-1 to TRBJ2-1; D call uncertain. The source is a person between 18 and 65 years old who received the Ad26.COV2.S COVID-19 vaccine or a placebo. The CDR3 bases are TGCGCCAGCAGCGTCTACTTGCGAAGCTCCTACAATGAGCAGTTCTTC. Translated: CASSVYLRSSYNEQFF. The full variable domain, rest sourced from reference TRBV5-1 and TRBJ2-1, is KAGVTQTPRYLIKTRGQQVTLSCSPISGHRSVSWYQQTPGQGLQFLFEYFSETQRNKGNFPGRFSGRQFSNSRSEMNVSTLELGDSALYLCASSVYLRSSYNEQFFGPGTRLTVL.